Following are 31 T cell receptor beta chains from one sample sequenced in a study of T cell repertoires and HLA-DP antigens. TCRdb's table, derived via immunoSEQ multiplex PCR, lists solely in-frame clones and lacks some. Here the sample spans around 100,000 clones, 80% to 95% being singletons. These TCRs are of unknown antigen specificity. The sequencing input was CD4+ T cells from PBMCs. The source of these receptors is a woman aged 18-35 years in good health and CMV-seronegative.

This clone occurred once. This chain joins TRBV11-2 and TRBJ2-3, with D perhaps TRBD2 (6 bases). This CDR3 is built from 15 residues. Germline assignment: CDR1 SGHAT and CDR2 FQNNGV. Trimming removed 4 bases at V and 1 base at J, with 12 bases between. CDR3 DNA sequence: TGTGCCAGCAGCTCCACGTGGAGGGGCACAGATACGCAGTATTTT. This encodes CASSSTWRGTDTQYF.

As to this clone: Sequence at one end of the junction differs from germline and may be a read error. The genes are TRBV7-7 and TRBJ2-3, with D perhaps matching TRBD1 (6 bases). The CDR3 totals 16 residues. Germline loops: CDR1 SSHAT, CDR2 FNYEAQ (reference sequence). The CDR3 region is CASSLGMNRAVDTQYF. The CDR3 DNA is TGTGCTAGCAGCTTAGGGATGAACAGGGCGGTAGATACGCAGTATTTT.

V gene TRBV30 combines with J gene TRBJ1-2; D gene ambiguous. The V end lost 3 bases, the J end lost 2 bases, and 10 bases lay between the germline ends. CDR3 size: 13 residues. Germline-derived CDR1 and CDR2 are GTSNPN and SVGIG (reference sequence). This CDR3 reads CAWSRTVNYGYTF. DNA for the CDR3: TGTGCCTGGAGCCGAACGGTAAACTATGGCTACACCTTC.

The V gene is TRBV5-1, the J gene TRBJ1-4, with TRBD1 as a possible D gene (5 bases). The V and J ends lost 4 bases and 10 bases respectively, with 17 bases between them. CDR1 is SGHRS and CDR2 is YFSETQ in the germline V gene. The CDR3 runs to 14 residues. The chain's CDR3 is CASSPLGGLGKLFF. The CDR3 DNA reads TGCGCCAGCAGCCCGCTGGGGGGGTTGGGAAAACTGTTTTTT.

The sample holds one count of this clone. This chain uses TRBV5-1 with TRBJ2-3; the D is unclear. Germline loops: CDR1 SGHRS, CDR2 YFSETQ. Trimming stripped 1 base from V and 1 base from J, with 10 bases between. The CDR3 is 15 residues long. CDR3 loop: CASSLLGYGTDTQYF. In DNA, the CDR3 is TGCGCCAGCAGCTTGCTGGGCTATGGCACAGATACGCAGTATTTT.

V is TRBV2 and J is TRBJ2-7; TRBD2 aligns across 7 bases. The CDR3 spans 15 residues. V shed 4 bases and J 6 bases; nucleotides not matched to a gene: 12. Germline lookup yields CDR1 SNHLY and CDR2 FYNNEI. Here the CDR3 reads CASSVRGSGSSEQYF. The CDR3 nucleotides are TGTGCCAGCAGTGTCCGGGGTAGCGGGTCGTCCGAGCAGTACTTC.

V is TRBV11-2 and J is TRBJ1-2; D is perhaps TRBD1 (6 bases). CDR1 SGHAT and CDR2 FQNNGV come from the germline V gene. The CDR3 loop spans 12 amino acids. V was trimmed by 3 bases and J by 6 bases, leaving 8 bases between them. CDR3 sequence (DNA): TGTGCCAGCAGCTTCGGGGGCCATGGCTACACCTTC. Encoded protein: CASSFGGHGYTF.

V gene TRBV18 combines with J gene TRBJ2-3; weak D call: TRBD2 (7 bases). The CDR3 spans 16 residues. V was trimmed by 2 bases and J by 4 bases, leaving 16 bases between them. Germline V gene sequence: CDR1 KGHSH, CDR2 LQKENI. The CDR3 here is CASSPWGGAGPDTQYF. CDR3 DNA: TGTGCCAGCTCACCATGGGGGGGGGCAGGGCCAGATACGCAGTATTTT.

The chain has TRBV5-5 and TRBJ1-4, with a weak D call TRBD1 (6 bases). Germline assignment: CDR1 SGHKS and CDR2 YYEKEE (reference sequence). V lost 7 bases to trimming and J lost 4 bases, with 11 bases between them. This CDR3 has 13 residues. CDR3 sequence: CASAQGNNEKLFF. The CDR3 bases are TGTGCCAGCGCGCAGGGGAATAATGAAAAACTGTTTTTT.

V gene TRBV19 combines with J gene TRBJ2-2; no definite D call. Deletions cut 2 bases from V and 2 bases from J, with 9 bases between. The CDR3 is 15 amino acids. Germline CDR1 LNHDA, CDR2 SQIVND (reference sequence). CDR3 amino acids: CASSIKQFNTGELFF. The CDR3 DNA is TGTGCCAGTAGTATAAAACAGTTCAACACCGGGGAGCTGTTTTTT.

The chain employs TRBV18 and TRBJ2-5; maybe TRBD2 (7 bases). The germline V gene encodes CDR1 KGHSH and CDR2 LQKENI. The V end was cut by 3 bases, the J end by 4 bases, with 9 bases between. The CDR3 spans 13 residues. The CDR3 sequence: CASSPRGGETQYF. CDR3 nucleotides: TGTGCCAGCTCACCGAGGGGGGGAGAGACCCAGTACTTC.

The V call is TRBV20-1, the J call TRBJ2-3; D may correspond to TRBD1 or TRBD2 (5 bases each). Germline lookup yields CDR1 DFQATT and CDR2 SNEGSKA (reference sequence). Trimming removed 6 bases from V and 6 bases from J, with 10 bases in between. This CDR3 is 11 amino acids long. CDR3 in amino acids: CSAGDRDTQYF. The CDR3 coding sequence is TGCAGTGCGGGGGACCGGGATACGCAGTATTTT.

This sequence joins TRBV6-6 and TRBJ1-3; D gene unclear. The germline gives CDR1 MNHNY, CDR2 SVGAGI (reference sequence). The CDR3 has 15 amino acids. V lost 6 bases and J 0 bases, leaving 12 bases between the germline ends. The CDR3 reads CASRPHVASGNTIYF. The CDR3 DNA is TGTGCCAGCAGACCTCACGTGGCCTCTGGAAACACCATATATTTT.

The rearrangement uses TRBV29-1 and TRBJ2-7; D remains ambiguous. The CDR3 length is 12 residues. The germline V gene encodes CDR1 SQVTM and CDR2 ANQGSEA. V lost 6 bases and J 3 bases, leaving 12 bases between the germline ends. The CDR3 nucleotides are TGCAGCGTACAAATTGGGGTCTACGAGCAGTACTTC. This translates into CSVQIGVYEQYF.

The chain recombines TRBV11-2 with TRBJ2-2; D assignment may be TRBD1 or TRBD2 (6 bases each). The CDR3 loop spans 17 amino acids. The germline V gene encodes CDR1 SGHAT and CDR2 FQNNGV. Trimming cost V 6 bases and J 3 bases, with 20 bases left between them. CDR3 sequence (DNA): TGTGCCAGCAGAGCACTCCCTGGGGGGCTGGACACCGGGGAGCTGTTTTTT. It specifies CASRALPGGLDTGELFF.

This chain joins TRBV18 and TRBJ2-5; D not certain. The CDR3 is made up of 17 amino acids. V lost 3 bases, J lost 2 bases, and 19 bases lay in between. The germline gives CDR1 KGHSH, CDR2 LQKENI. The CDR3 loop is CASSPGPRWLLQETQYF. In nucleotides, the CDR3 is TGTGCCAGCTCACCCGGTCCCCGCTGGCTACTGCAAGAGACCCAGTACTTC.

The chain links TRBV6-6 to TRBJ2-1; tentative D call: TRBD2 (6 bases). The germline V gene encodes CDR1 MNHNY and CDR2 SVGAGI (reference sequence). The CDR3 runs to 13 residues. Trimming took 7 bases from V and 7 from J, leaving 14 bases between them. The CDR3 here is CASTEGQRNEQFF. The CDR3 DNA is TGTGCCAGCACGGAGGGGCAAAGGAATGAGCAGTTCTTC.

The J gene is TRBJ2-7, the V gene TRBV27, with a weak D call TRBD1 (6 bases). V was cut by 7 bases and J by 0 bases, with 13 bases left in between. The CDR3 covers 14 residues. Germline loops: CDR1 MNHEY, CDR2 SMNVEV (reference sequence). In DNA, the CDR3 is TGTGCCAGCACCTCGAGGGGGTCCTCCTACGAGCAGTACTTC. Translating it yields CASTSRGSSYEQYF.

This clone was recorded once. V and J are TRBV9 and TRBJ2-3, with TRBD1 matching 8 bases. The CDR3 extends over 14 amino acids. Germline V gene data show CDR1 as SGDLS and CDR2 as YYNGEE. The V gene end was trimmed by 2 bases and the J gene end by 6 bases; junction bases not matched to a gene: 5. The CDR3 DNA reads TGTGCCAGCAGCGTGACAGGGGTCGGGGATACGCAGTATTTT. This encodes CASSVTGVGDTQYF.

Only one count was recorded for this clone. The DNA for the CDR3 is TGTGCCTGGAGTGTAGGCGGACAGGGCAATCAGCCCCAGCATTTT. Amino acid sequence: CAWSVGGQGNQPQHF. The chain links TRBV30 to TRBJ1-5, with 7 bases identical to TRBD1. Per the germline V gene, CDR1 is GTSNPN and CDR2 is SVGIG (reference sequence). The CDR3 loop spans 15 amino acids. The V gene end was trimmed by 0 bases and the J gene end by 2 bases; junction bases not matched to a gene: 4.

The chain recombines TRBV29-1 with TRBJ1-5, with 7 bases fitting TRBD1. CDR1 SQVTM and CDR2 ANQGSEA come from the germline V gene. V lost 6 bases to trimming and J lost 3 bases; unmatched junction nucleotides: 5. The CDR3 extends over 13 amino acids. The CDR3 loop is CSVTRGFNQPQHF. The CDR3 coding sequence is TGCAGCGTAACCAGGGGGTTCAATCAGCCCCAGCATTTT.

The CDR3 DNA reads TGTGCCAGCAGCTTAGCACAGGAAAAAAACATTCAGTACTTC. Translated, it gives CASSLAQEKNIQYF. The gene calls are TRBV7-2 and TRBJ2-4; D might be TRBD1 (5 bases). Germline V gene lookup returns CDR1 SGHTA and CDR2 FQGNSA. CDR3 length: 14 residues. Trimming stripped 0 bases from V and 4 bases from J, with 7 bases between.

This chain joins TRBV18 and TRBJ2-2; D may match TRBD1 or TRBD2 (6 bases each). Germline CDR1 is KGHSH and CDR2 is LQKENI. The germline V and J ends were trimmed by 2 bases and 0 bases, with 10 bases remaining between them. The length of the CDR3 is 16 residues. The CDR3 protein is CASSPKGGANTGELFF. DNA for the CDR3: TGTGCCAGCTCACCAAAGGGGGGCGCGAACACCGGGGAGCTGTTTTTT.

This rearrangement joins TRBV28 to TRBJ2-3; D uncertain. The CDR3 consists of 12 residues. The ends were cut back, 7 bases at V and 2 bases at J, with 7 bases in the middle. From germline, CDR1 is MDHEN and CDR2 SYDVKM. DNA of the CDR3: TGTGCCAGCACTCTTGACACAGATACGCAGTATTTT. It encodes CASTLDTDTQYF.

The chain carries TRBV5-5 and TRBJ1-1; perhaps TRBD1 as D (5 bases). This CDR3 spans 15 amino acids. V dropped 2 bases and J dropped 3 bases, with 14 bases sitting between them. Germline CDR1 and CDR2: SGHKS and YYEKEE (reference sequence). The chain's CDR3 is CASSFLSGAYTEAFF. DNA of the CDR3: TGTGCCAGCAGCTTCCTGTCCGGGGCGTACACTGAAGCTTTCTTT.

The chain uses TRBV25-1 and TRBJ2-7; 12 bases match TRBD2. The germline CDR1 and CDR2 sequences are MGHDK and SYGVNS. V was pared by 6 bases and J by 4 bases, with 7 bases of the junction left unmatched. The CDR3 has 15 residues. For the CDR3, the DNA is TGTGCCAGCAGGGAGACTAGCGGGAGTCCGTACGAGCAGTACTTC. Translation gives CASRETSGSPYEQYF.

The V and J genes are TRBV12-2 and TRBJ1-2. TRBV12-2 is tagged as a pseudogene. The CDR3 has 13 residues. CDR3 sequence: CASRSRLPYGYTF. CDR3 DNA sequence: TGTGCAAGTCGCTCACGACTCCCCTATGGCTACACCTTC.

The V gene is TRBV5-1, the J gene TRBJ2-6; D call uncertain. Germline loops: CDR1 SGHRS, CDR2 YFSETQ. This CDR3 has 14 residues. Trimming stripped 1 base from V and 2 bases from J, with 4 bases between. The CDR3 sequence is CASSLLAGANVLTF. The CDR3 region has the DNA TGCGCCAGCAGCTTGTTAGCTGGGGCCAACGTCCTGACTTTC. The variable domain in full, with the rest retrieved from reference TRBV5-1 and TRBJ2-6, is KAGVTQTPRYLIKTRGQQVTLSCSPISGHRSVSWYQQTPGQGLQFLFEYFSETQRNKGNFPGRFSGRQFSNSRSEMNVSTLELGDSALYLCASSLLAGANVLTFGAGSRLTVL.

The rearrangement links TRBV25-1 to TRBJ2-7; the match to TRBD2 covers 7 bases. This CDR3 region has 15 residues. Germline V gives CDR1 MGHDK, CDR2 SYGVNS. Trimming took 4 bases from V and 2 from J; bases not matched to a gene: 8. The CDR3 DNA sequence: TGTGCCAGCAGTGCCGGCGTGGGGAGGGCCTACGAGCAGTACTTC. Its translation is CASSAGVGRAYEQYF.

This sequence joins TRBV2 and TRBJ2-7; TRBD2 might be the D (5 bases). This CDR3 has 14 residues. In germline, CDR1 is SNHLY, CDR2 FYNNEI. The V and J ends lost 7 bases and 2 bases respectively, with 15 bases between them. This chain's CDR3 is CASTVEAATYEQYF. CDR3 nucleotide sequence: TGTGCCAGCACCGTGGAGGCTGCGACCTACGAGCAGTACTTC. The complete variable domain, with remaining parts taken from reference TRBV2 and TRBJ2-7, reads EPEVTQTPSHQVTQMGQEVILRCVPISNHLYFYWYRQILGQKVEFLVSFYNNEISEKSEIFDDQFSVERPDGSNFTLKIRSTKLEDSAMYFCASTVEAATYEQYFGPGTRLTVT.

V gene TRBV5-1 combines with J gene TRBJ1-5, with D possibly matching TRBD1 (6 bases). Trimming took 0 bases from V and 5 from J, leaving 15 bases between them. CDR1 SGHRS and CDR2 YFSETQ come from the germline V gene. CDR3 length equals 16 residues. For the CDR3, the DNA is TGCGCCAGCAGCTTGGAGGGCAGGGGTTCGGATCAGCCCCAGCATTTT. Encoded protein: CASSLEGRGSDQPQHF.